This TCR beta chain is from a study of shared clonotypes between healthy human individuals. Naive CD8 cells lacked CD45RO, underwent positive selection for CCR7 and left out terminally differentiated effector memory CD45RA+ cells. Points from the study as a whole: Though the depth was large, rarefaction showed that sorted-subset sequencing was incomplete. Only blood was sampled, and tissue TCR repertoires likely differ from blood ones.

Profiled with immunoSEQ multiplex PCR; TCRdb holds only in-frame clones, not every one. The table records around 700,000 clones, around 92% of them present only once. As for this clone: Its antigen is not identified.

The V gene's germline CDR1 is LNHNV and CDR2 YYDKDF (reference sequence). The CDR3 runs 14 residues. Trimming stripped 0 bases from V and 2 bases from J, with 7 bases between. The chain uses TRBV15 and TRBJ1-2; D gene unclear. The sequenced material came from naive CD8+ T cells sorted from blood. The origin of this receptor is a man aged 30-40 years in good health. The CDR3: CATSRDPRNYGYTF. CDR3 DNA sequence: TGTGCCACCAGCAGAGATCCCAGGAACTATGGCTACACCTTC.